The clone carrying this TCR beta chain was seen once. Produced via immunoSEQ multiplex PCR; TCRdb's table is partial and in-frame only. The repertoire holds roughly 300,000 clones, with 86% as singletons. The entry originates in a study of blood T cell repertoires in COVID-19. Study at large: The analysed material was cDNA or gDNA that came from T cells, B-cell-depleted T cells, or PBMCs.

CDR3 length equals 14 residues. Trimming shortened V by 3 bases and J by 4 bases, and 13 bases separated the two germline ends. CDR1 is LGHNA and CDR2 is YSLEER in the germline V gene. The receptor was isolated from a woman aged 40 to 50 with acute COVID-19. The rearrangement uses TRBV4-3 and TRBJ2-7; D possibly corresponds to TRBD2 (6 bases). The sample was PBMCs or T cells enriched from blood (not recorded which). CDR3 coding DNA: TGCGCCAGCAGCCATTTTCAGGGAGGTTACGAGCAGTACTTC. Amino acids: CASSHFQGGYEQYF.